These 5 T cell receptor beta chains share one sample of origin, sequenced in a study of T cells in Graves' hyperthyroidism and ophthalmopathy. RNA transcripts provided the source from which TCR beta CDR3 regions were amplified. The primer set for the first-round RT-PCR of the TCR CDR3 was HTBI. TCRdb passed the multiplex PCR reads through MiXCR, listing each CDR3 protein once. Of over 300,000 distinct CDR3 sequences in the sample, about 15% were seen once. Sequences were obtained from blood. The receptors stem from a woman in her sixties or seventies with Graves' hyperthyroidism.

This clonotype was observed at least ten times. The rearrangement joins TRBV5-1 to TRBJ2-1, with 14 nucleotides matching TRBD2. After removal of 4 bases from V and 8 bases from J, the junction contained 5 bases not matched to a gene. Germline V gives CDR1 SGHRS, CDR2 YFSETQ. The CDR3 totals 15 residues. The CDR3 is CASSPGLAGEDEQFF. CDR3 coding DNA: TGCGCCAGCAGCCCGGGACTAGCGGGAGAGGATGAGCAGTTCTTC.

Concerning this clonotype itself: A much bigger clone sits one base away, suggesting this may be a read error. The chain couples TRBV6-1 to TRBJ2-7; no clear D. CDR3 length equals 14 residues. Germline V lookup: CDR1 MNHNS, CDR2 SASEGT. Trimming removed 0 bases from V and 7 bases from J, with 13 bases in between. The CDR3 DNA reads TGTGCCAGCAGTGAAGCGCCCAGGTCTTGGGAGCAGTACTTC. Its protein is CASSEAPRSWEQYF.

The gene calls are TRBV20-1 and TRBJ1-1, with a weak D call TRBD1 (5 bases). The CDR3 consists of 12 residues. V dropped 6 bases and J dropped 4 bases, with 12 bases sitting between them. The germline CDR1 and CDR2 sequences are DFQATT and SNEGSKA (reference sequence). In DNA form, the CDR3 reads TGCAGTGCCCGCAGGGAGAGCACTGAAGCTTTCTTT. It is translated as CSARRESTEAFF.

The sample holds many counts of this clonotype. The chain has TRBV28 and TRBJ2-1, with D perhaps TRBD2 (6 bases). V lost 5 bases, J lost 7 bases, and 18 bases lay in between. CDR1 MDHEN and CDR2 SYDVKM come from the germline V gene. The CDR3 totals 15 residues. CDR3 residues: CASSPPLAKGNEQFF. The CDR3, as DNA: TGTGCCAGCAGTCCCCCGCTAGCGAAAGGTAATGAGCAGTTCTTC. The whole variable domain, remainder taken from reference TRBV28 and TRBJ2-1, is DVKVTQSSRYLVKRTGEKVFLECVQDMDHENMFWYRQDPGLGLRLIYFSYDVKMKEKGDIPEGYSVSREKKERFSLILESASTNQTSMYLCASSPPLAKGNEQFFGPGTRLTVL.

As to this clonotype: A much bigger clone sits one base away, suggesting this may be a read error. This rearrangement joins TRBV18 to TRBJ1-1; D not resolved. V lost 3 bases and J lost 0, with 11 bases in between. The germline V gene has CDR1 KGHSH and CDR2 LQKENI. The CDR3 spans 15 residues. CDR3 nucleotides: TGTGCCAGCTCACCTCAGGATACAATGAACACTGAAGCTTTCTTT. Protein: CASSPQDTMNTEAFF.